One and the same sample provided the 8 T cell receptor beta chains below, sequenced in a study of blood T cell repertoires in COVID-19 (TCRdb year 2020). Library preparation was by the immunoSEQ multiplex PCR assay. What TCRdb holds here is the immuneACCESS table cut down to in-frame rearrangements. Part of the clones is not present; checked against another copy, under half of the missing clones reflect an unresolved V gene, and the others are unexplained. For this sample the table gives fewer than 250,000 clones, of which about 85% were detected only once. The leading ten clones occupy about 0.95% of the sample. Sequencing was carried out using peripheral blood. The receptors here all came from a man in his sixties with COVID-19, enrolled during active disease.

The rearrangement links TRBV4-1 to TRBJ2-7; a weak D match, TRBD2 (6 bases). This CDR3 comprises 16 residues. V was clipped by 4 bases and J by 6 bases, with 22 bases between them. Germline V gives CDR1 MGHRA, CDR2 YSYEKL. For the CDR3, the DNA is TGCGCCAGCAGCCTATTTGTCGGGGGAACCCGCCTCGAGCAGTACTTC. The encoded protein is CASSLFVGGTRLEQYF.

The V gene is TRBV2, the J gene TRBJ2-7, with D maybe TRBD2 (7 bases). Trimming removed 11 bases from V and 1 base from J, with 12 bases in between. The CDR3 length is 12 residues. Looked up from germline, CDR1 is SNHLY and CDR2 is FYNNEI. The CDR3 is CAGGAGSYEQYF. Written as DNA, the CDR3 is TGTGCCGGGGGGGCAGGTTCCTACGAGCAGTACTTC.

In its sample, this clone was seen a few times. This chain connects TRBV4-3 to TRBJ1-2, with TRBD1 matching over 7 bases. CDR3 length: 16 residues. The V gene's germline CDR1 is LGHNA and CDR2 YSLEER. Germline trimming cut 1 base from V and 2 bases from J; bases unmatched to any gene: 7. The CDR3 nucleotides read TGCGCCAGCAGCCAAGGAGGGACAGAAAGGAACTATGGCTACACCTTC. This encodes CASSQGGTERNYGYTF.

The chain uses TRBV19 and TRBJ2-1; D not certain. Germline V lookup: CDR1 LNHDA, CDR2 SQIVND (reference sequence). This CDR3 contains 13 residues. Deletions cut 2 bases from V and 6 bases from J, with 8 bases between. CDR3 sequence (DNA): TGTGCCAGTAGTATAAGGCTAGGCAATGAGCAGTTCTTC. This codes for CASSIRLGNEQFF.

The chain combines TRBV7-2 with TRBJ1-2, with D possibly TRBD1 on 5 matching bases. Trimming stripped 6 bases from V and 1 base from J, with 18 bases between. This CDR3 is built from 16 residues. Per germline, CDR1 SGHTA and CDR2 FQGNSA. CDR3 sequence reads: CASRNIQELLNYGYTF. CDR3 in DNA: TGTGCCAGCAGAAATATACAGGAGCTACTTAACTATGGCTACACCTTC. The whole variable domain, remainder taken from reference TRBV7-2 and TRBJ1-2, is GAGVSQSPSNKVTEKGKDVELRCDPISGHTALYWYRQSLGQGLEFLIYFQGNSAPDKSGLPSDRFSAERTGGSVSTLTIQRTQQEDSAVYLCASRNIQELLNYGYTFGSGTRLTVV.

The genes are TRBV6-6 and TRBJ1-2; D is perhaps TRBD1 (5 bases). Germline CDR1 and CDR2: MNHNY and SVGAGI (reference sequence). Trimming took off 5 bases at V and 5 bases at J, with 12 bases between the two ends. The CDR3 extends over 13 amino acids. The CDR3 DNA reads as TGTGCCAGCAGTGGGGCAGGACTATATGGCTACACCTTC. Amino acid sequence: CASSGAGLYGYTF.

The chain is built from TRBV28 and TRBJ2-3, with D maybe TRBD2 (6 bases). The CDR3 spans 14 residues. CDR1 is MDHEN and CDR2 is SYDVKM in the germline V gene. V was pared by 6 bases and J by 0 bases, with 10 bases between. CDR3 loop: CASRPSGSTDTQYF. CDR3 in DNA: TGTGCCAGCAGACCCAGCGGGAGCACAGATACGCAGTATTTT.

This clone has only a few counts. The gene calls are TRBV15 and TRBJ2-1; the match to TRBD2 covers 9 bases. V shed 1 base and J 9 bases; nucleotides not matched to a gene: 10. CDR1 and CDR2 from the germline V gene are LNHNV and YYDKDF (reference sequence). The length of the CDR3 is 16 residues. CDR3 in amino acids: CATSRGLAVEVGEQFF. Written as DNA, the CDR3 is TGTGCCACCAGCAGAGGACTAGCGGTCGAGGTCGGTGAGCAGTTCTTC.